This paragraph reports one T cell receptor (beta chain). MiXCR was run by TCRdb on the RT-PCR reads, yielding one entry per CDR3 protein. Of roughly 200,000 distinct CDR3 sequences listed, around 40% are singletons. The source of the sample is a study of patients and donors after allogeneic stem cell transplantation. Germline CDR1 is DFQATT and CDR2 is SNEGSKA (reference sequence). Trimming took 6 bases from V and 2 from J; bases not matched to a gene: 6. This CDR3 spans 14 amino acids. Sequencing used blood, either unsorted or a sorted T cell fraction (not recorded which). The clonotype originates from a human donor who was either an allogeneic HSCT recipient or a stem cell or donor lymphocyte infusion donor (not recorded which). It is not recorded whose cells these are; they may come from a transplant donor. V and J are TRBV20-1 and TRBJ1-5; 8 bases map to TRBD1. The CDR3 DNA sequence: TGCAGTGCCTACGAGGGACAGGGCAATCAGCCCCAGCATTTT. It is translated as CSAYEGQGNQPQHF.